This paragraph reports one T cell receptor (beta chain). Participants were placed into cohorts based on the clinical history they reported. The data are from a study of blood T cell repertoires in COVID-19. Only in-frame clones appear in the TCRdb table, and some are missing; sequencing was by immunoSEQ multiplex PCR. This sample has 250,000 to 300,000 clones, with approximately 81% found just once. Unmatched junction bases numbered 7, after V lost 0 bases and J lost 11 bases. The CDR3 covers 13 residues. Germline loops: CDR1 SGDLS, CDR2 YYNGEE. The specimen sequenced was PBMCs or T cells enriched from blood (not recorded which). The sequence came from a woman aged 50 to 60 who had been exposed to COVID-19. The rearrangement links TRBV9 to TRBJ1-1, with 7 nucleotides matching TRBD1. CDR3 amino acids: CASSVVPTGDAFF. The CDR3 nucleotides read TGTGCCAGCAGCGTAGTTCCCACAGGGGATGCTTTCTTT.